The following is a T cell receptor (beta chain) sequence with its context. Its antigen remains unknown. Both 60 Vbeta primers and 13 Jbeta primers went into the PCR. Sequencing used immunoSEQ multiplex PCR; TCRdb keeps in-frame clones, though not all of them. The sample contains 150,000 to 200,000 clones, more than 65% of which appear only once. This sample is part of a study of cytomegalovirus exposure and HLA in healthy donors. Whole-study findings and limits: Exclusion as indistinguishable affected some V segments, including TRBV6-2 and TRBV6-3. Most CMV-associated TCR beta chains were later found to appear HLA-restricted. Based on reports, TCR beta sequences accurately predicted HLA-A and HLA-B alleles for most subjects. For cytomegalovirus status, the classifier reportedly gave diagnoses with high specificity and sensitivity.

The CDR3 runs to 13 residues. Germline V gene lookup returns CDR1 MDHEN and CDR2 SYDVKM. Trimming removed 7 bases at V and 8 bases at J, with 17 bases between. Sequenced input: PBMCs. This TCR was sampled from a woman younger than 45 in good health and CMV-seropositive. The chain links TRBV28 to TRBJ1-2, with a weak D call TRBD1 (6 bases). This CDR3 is CASTISPGDGYTF. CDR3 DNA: TGTGCCAGCACCATAAGTCCAGGGGACGGCTACACCTTC.